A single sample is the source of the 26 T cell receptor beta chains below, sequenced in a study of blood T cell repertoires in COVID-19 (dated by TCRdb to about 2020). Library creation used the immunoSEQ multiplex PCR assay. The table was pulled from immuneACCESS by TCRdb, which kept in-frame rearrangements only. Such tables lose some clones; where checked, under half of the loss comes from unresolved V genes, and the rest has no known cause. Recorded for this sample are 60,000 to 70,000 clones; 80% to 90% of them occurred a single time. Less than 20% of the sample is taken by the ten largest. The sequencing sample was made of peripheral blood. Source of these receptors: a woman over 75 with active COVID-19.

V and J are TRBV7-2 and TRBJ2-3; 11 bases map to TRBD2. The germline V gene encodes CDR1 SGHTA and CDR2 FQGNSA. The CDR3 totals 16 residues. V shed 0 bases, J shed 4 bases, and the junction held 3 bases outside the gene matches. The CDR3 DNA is TGTGCCAGCAGCTTAGCGCTAGCGGGGGGCGCAGATACGCAGTATTTT. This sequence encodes CASSLALAGGADTQYF.

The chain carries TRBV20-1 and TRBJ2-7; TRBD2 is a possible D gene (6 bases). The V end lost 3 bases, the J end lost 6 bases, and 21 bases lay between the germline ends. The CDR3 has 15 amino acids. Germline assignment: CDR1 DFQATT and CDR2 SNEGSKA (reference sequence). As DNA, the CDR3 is TGCAGTGCTAGTAAGGGGACTGCTCTGCGCGTCGAGCAGTACTTC. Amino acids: CSASKGTALRVEQYF.

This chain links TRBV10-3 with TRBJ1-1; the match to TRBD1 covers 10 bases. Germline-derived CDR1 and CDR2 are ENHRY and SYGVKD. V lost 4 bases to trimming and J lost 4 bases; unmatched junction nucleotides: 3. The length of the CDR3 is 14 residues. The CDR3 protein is CAISGQGAITEAFF. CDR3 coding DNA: TGTGCCATCAGTGGACAGGGGGCGATCACTGAAGCTTTCTTT.

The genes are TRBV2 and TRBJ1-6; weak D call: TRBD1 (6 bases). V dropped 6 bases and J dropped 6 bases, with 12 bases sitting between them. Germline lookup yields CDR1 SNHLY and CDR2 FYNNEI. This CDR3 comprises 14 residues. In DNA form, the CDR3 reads TGTGCCAGCAGGGAGAACAGGGTTAATTCACCCCTCCACTTT. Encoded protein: CASRENRVNSPLHF.

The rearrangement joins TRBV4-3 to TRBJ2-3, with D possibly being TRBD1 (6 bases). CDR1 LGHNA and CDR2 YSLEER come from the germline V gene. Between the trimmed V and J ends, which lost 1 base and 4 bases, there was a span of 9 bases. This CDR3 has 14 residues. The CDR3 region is CASSQGGPADTQYF. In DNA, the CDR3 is TGCGCCAGCAGCCAAGGGGGGCCCGCAGATACGCAGTATTTT.

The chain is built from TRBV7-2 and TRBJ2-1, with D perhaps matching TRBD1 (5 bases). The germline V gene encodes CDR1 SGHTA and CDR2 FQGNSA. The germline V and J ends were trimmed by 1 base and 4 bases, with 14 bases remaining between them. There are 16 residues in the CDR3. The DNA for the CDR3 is TGTGCCAGCAGCTTAGGGGGCCTTCCTAGGTACAATGAGCAGTTCTTC. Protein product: CASSLGGLPRYNEQFF.

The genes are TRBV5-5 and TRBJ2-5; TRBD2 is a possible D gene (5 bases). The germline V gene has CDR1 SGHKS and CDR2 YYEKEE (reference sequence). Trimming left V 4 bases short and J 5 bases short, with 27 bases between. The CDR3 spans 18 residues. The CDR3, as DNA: TGTGCCAGCAGCCCCGGTGTAGGGTCTAGCCAGGTAGTGGAGACCCAGTACTTC. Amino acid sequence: CASSPGVGSSQVVETQYF. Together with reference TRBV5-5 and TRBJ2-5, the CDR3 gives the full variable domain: DAGVTQSPTHLIKTRGQQVTLRCSPISGHKSVSWYQQVLGQGPQFIFQYYEKEERGRGNFPDRFSARQFPNYSSELNVNALLLGDSALYLCASSPGVGSSQVVETQYFGPGTRLLVL.

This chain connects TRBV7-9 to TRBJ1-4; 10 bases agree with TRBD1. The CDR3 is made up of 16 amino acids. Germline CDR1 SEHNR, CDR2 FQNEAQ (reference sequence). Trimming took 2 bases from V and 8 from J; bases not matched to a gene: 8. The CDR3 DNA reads TGTGCCAGCAGCTTAAACGGCGGGACAGGGGTGGAAAAACTGTTTTTT. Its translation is CASSLNGGTGVEKLFF.

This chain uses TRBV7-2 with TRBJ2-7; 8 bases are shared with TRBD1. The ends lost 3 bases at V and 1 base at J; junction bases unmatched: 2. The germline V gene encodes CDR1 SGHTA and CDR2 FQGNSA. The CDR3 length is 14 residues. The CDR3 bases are TGTGCCAGCAGCTTGCAGGGGGCTTCCTACGAGCAGTACTTC. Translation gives CASSLQGASYEQYF.

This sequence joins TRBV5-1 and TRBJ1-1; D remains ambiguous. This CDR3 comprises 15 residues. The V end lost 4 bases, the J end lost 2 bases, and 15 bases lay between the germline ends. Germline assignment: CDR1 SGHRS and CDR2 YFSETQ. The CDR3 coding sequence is TGCGCCAGCAGCCCAAATGCGTTGAGAAACACTGAAGCTTTCTTT. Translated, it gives CASSPNALRNTEAFF.

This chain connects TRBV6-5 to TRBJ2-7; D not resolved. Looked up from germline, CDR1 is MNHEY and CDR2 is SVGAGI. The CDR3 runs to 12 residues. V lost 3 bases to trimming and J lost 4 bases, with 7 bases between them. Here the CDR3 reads CASSYQWYEQYF. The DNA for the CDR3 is TGTGCCAGCAGTTATCAGTGGTACGAGCAGTACTTC.

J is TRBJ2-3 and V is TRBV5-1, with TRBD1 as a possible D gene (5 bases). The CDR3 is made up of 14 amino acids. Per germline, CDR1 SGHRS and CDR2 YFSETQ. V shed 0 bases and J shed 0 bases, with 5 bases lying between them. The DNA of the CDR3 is TGCGCCAGCAGCTTGGGGACAAGCACAGATACGCAGTATTTT. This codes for CASSLGTSTDTQYF.

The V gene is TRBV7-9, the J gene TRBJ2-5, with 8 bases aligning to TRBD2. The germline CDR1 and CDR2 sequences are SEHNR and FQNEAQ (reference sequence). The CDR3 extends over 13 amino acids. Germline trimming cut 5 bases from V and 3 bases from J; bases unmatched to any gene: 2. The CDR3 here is CASSALAEETQYF. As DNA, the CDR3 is TGTGCCAGCAGCGCACTAGCGGAAGAGACCCAGTACTTC.

CDR3 amino acids: CASSLLGGGAVREQFF. For the CDR3, the DNA is TGTGCCAGCAGTTTATTAGGCGGGGGGGCCGTTAGGGAGCAGTTCTTC. The chain joins TRBV28 to TRBJ2-1; 9 nucleotides line up with TRBD2. Germline V gene data show CDR1 as MDHEN and CDR2 as SYDVKM. The CDR3 spans 16 residues. Trimming removed 1 base from V and 10 bases from J; junction bases left unmatched: 11.

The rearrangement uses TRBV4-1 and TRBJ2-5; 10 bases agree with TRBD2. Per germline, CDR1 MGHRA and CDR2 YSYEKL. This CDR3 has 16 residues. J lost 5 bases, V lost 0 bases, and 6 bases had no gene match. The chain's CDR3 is CASSQERAGGRETQYF. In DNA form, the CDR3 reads TGCGCCAGCAGCCAAGAACGAGCGGGGGGGCGGGAGACCCAGTACTTC.

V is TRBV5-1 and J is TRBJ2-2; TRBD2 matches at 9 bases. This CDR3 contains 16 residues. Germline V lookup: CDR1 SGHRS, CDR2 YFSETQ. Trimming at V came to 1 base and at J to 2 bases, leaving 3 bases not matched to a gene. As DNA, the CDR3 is TGCGCCAGCAGCTTGAGGCGGGGGGGCAACACCGGGGAGCTGTTTTTT. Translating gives CASSLRRGGNTGELFF.

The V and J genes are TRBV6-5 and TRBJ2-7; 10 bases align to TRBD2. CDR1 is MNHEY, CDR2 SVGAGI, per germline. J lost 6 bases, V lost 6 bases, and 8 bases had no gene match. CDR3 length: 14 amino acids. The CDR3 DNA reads TGTGCCAGCAGCCCCACTAGCGGGGAAGCCGAGCAGTACTTC. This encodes CASSPTSGEAEQYF.

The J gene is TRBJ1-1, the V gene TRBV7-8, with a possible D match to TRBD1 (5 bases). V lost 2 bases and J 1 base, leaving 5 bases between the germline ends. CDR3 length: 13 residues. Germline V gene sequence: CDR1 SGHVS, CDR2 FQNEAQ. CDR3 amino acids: CASSLRGNTEAFF. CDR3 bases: TGTGCCAGCAGCTTAAGGGGGAACACTGAAGCTTTCTTT. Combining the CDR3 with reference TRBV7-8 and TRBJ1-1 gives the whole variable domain GAGVSQSPRYKVAKRGQDVALRCDPISGHVSLFWYQQALGQGPEFLTYFQNEAQLDKSGLPSDRFFAERPEGSVSTLKIQRTQQEDSAVYLCASSLRGNTEAFFGQGTRLTVV.

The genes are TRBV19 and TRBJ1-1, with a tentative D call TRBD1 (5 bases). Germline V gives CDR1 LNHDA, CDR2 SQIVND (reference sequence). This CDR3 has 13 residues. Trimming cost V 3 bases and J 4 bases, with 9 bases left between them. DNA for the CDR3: TGTGCCAGTAGTATCAGCAGGGTCACTGAAGCTTTCTTT. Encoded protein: CASSISRVTEAFF.

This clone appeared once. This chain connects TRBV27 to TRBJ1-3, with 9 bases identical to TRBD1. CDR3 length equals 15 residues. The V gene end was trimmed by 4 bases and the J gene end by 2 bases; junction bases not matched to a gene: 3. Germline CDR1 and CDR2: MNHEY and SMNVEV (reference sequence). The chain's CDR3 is CASSWDRAPGNTIYF. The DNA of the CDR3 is TGTGCCAGCAGTTGGGACAGGGCCCCTGGAAACACCATATATTTT.

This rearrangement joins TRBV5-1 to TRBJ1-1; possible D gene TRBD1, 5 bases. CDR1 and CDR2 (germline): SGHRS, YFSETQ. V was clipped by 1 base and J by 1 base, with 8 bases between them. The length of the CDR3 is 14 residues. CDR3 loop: CASSLWGENTEAFF. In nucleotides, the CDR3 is TGCGCCAGCAGCTTGTGGGGGGAGAACACTGAAGCTTTCTTT. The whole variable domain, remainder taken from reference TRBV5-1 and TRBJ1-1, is KAGVTQTPRYLIKTRGQQVTLSCSPISGHRSVSWYQQTPGQGLQFLFEYFSETQRNKGNFPGRFSGRQFSNSRSEMNVSTLELGDSALYLCASSLWGENTEAFFGQGTRLTVV.

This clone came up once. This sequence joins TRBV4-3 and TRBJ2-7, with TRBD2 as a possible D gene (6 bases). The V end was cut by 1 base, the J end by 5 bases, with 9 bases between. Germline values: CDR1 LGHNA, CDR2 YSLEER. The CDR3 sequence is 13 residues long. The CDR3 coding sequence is TGCGCCAGCAGCCAAGGACTAGAGGACGAGCAGTACTTC. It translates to CASSQGLEDEQYF.

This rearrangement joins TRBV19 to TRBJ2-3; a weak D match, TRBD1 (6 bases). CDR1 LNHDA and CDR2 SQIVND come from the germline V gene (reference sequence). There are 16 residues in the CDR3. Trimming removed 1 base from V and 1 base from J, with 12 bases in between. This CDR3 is CASSIVGAGGTDTQYF. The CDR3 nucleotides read TGTGCCAGTAGTATAGTCGGCGCAGGGGGCACAGATACGCAGTATTTT.

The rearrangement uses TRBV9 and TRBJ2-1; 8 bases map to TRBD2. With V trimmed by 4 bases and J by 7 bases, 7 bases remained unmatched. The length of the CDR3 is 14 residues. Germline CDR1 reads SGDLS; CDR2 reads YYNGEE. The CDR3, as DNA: TGTGCCAGCAGCCCCATGGGACTAGGGAATGAGCAGTTCTTC. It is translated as CASSPMGLGNEQFF.

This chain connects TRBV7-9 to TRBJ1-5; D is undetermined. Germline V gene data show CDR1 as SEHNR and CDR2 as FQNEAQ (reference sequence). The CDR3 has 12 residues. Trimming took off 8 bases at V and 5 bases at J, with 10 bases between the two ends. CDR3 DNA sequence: TGTGCCAGCTCAGAGGGATATCAGCCCCAGCATTTT. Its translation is CASSEGYQPQHF.

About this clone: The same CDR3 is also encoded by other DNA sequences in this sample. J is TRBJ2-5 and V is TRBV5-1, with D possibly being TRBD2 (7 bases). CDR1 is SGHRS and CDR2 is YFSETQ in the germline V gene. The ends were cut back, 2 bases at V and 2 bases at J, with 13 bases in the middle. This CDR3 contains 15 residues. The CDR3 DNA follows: TGCGCCAGCAGCTTAAGCGCGGGGGCACAAGAGACCCAGTACTTC. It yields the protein CASSLSAGAQETQYF.